What follows describes a single T cell receptor beta chain. Its antigen is undetermined. The CDR3 extends over 13 amino acids. Germline loops: CDR1 SGHVS, CDR2 FQNEAQ. Trimming shortened V by 4 bases and J by 5 bases, and 10 bases separated the two germline ends. The data were obtained in a study of T cells after yellow fever vaccination. Turning to the study itself: Fractions with few cells were prepared using SMART-Seq v4 Ultra Low Input.

General study points: Among primary-vaccination clones, most reappeared after the booster, at around 97% for CD4 and roughly 90% for CD8. Just a small share of clonotypes turned up in the CD4 compartment as well as the CD8 compartment.

MiXCR, applied by TCRdb to the 5' RACE reads, yields one record per CDR3 protein. The profile shows approximately 510,000 distinct CDR3 sequences, just over 20% of them singletons. The sequence was collected from a man aged 18 to 35 who received the YFV17D yellow fever vaccine. Sample: PBMCs, taken approximately 22 days after the first yellow fever vaccination. The chain is built from TRBV7-8 and TRBJ2-3; D not resolved. CDR3: CASSSKSVDTQYF. The CDR3 DNA is TGTGCCAGCAGCTCAAAGTCGGTAGATACGCAGTATTTT.